This T cell receptor beta chain was sequenced for a study of blood T cell repertoires in COVID-19. Trimming removed 5 bases from V and 4 bases from J, with 17 bases in between. Germline CDR1 reads MNHEY; CDR2 reads SVGEGT. This CDR3 region has 15 residues. This table comes from immunoSEQ multiplex PCR, and its TCRdb copy is limited to in-frame clones, with some not included. The sample holds around 4,800 clones, 73% seen once. The clonotype originates from a human donor in a cohort sampled during active COVID-19. The sample taken for sequencing was peripheral blood. The chain links TRBV6-2 or TRBV6-3 to TRBJ1-2, with no clear D. This CDR3 is CASSPARPKLYGYTF. CDR3 in DNA: TGTGCCAGCAGTCCCGCGCGGCCGAAGCTCTATGGCTACACCTTC.